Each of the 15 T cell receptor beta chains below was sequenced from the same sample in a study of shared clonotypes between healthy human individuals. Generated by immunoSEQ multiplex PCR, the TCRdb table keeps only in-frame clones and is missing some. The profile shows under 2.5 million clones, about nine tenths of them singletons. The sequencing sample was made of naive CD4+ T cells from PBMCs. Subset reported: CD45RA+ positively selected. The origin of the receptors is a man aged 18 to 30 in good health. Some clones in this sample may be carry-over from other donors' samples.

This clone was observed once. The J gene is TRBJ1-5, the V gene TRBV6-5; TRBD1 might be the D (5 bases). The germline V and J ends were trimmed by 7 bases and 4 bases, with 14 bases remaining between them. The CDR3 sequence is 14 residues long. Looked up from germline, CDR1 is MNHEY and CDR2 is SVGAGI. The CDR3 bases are TGTGCCAGCACCCGAGCGGGGGGGAATCAGCCCCAGCATTTT. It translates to CASTRAGGNQPQHF.

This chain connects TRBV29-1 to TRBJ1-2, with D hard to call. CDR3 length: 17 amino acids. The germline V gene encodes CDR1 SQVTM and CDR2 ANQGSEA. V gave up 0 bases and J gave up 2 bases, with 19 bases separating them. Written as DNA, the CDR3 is TGCAGCGTTGAAGATCCAGCGGTAGCGGGTCTAAACTATGGCTACACCTTC. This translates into CSVEDPAVAGLNYGYTF.

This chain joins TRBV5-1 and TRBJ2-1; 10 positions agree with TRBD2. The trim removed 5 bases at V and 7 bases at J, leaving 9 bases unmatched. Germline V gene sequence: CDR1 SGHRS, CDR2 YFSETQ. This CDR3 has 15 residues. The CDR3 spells CASRGASGSFNEQFF. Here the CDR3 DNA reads TGCGCCAGCAGGGGGGCTAGCGGGAGTTTTAATGAGCAGTTCTTC.

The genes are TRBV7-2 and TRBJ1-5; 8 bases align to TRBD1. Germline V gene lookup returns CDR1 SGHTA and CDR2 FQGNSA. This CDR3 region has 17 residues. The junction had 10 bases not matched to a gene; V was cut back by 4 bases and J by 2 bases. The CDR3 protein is CASSSTGVVYGNQPQHF. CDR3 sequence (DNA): TGTGCCAGCAGCTCGACAGGGGTTGTATATGGCAATCAGCCCCAGCATTTT.

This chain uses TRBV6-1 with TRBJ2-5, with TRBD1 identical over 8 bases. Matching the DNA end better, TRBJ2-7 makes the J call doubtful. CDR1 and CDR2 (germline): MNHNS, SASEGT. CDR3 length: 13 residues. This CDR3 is CASSSGTGYEQYF. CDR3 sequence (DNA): TGTGCCAGCAGTTCCGGGACAGGCTACGAGCAGTACTTC.

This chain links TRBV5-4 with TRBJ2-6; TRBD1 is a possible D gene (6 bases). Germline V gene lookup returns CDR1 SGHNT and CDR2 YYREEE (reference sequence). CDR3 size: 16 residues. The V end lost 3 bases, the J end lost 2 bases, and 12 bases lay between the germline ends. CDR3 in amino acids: CASSYMNRAGANVLTF. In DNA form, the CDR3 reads TGTGCCAGCAGCTATATGAACAGGGCTGGGGCCAACGTCCTGACTTTC.

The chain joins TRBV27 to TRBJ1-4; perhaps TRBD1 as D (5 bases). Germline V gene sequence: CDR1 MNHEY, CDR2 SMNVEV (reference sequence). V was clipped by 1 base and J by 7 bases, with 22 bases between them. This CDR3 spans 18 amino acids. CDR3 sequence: CASSLFGANRMIGEKLFF. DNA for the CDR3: TGTGCCAGCAGTTTATTTGGGGCTAACAGGATGATCGGTGAAAAACTGTTTTTT.

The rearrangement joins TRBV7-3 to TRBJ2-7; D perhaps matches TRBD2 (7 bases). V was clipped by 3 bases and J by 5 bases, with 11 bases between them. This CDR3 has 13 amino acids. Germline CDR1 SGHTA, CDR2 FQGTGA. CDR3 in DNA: TGTGCCAGCAGCTTTGCGGGGGCCCACGAGCAGTACTTC. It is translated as CASSFAGAHEQYF.

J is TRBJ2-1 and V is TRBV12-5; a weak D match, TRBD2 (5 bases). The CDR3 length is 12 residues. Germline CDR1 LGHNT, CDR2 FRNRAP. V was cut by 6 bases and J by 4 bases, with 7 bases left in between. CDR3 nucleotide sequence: TGTGCTAGTGGGACGGGGTACAATGAGCAGTTCTTC. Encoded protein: CASGTGYNEQFF.

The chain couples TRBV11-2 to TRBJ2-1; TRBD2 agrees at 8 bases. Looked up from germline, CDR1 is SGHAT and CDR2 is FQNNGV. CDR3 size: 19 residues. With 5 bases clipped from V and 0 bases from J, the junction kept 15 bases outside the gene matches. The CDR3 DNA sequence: TGTGCCAGCAGCACACGAGGAGCACTAGCGGCGACCTCCTACAATGAGCAGTTCTTC. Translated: CASSTRGALAATSYNEQFF.

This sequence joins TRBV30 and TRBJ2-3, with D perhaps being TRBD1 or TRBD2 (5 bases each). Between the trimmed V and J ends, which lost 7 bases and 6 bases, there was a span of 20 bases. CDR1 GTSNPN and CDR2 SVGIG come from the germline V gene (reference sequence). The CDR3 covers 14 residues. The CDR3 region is CAFSGTGLRDTQYF. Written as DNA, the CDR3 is TGTGCCTTCTCCGGGACCGGACTGAGGGATACGCAGTATTTT.

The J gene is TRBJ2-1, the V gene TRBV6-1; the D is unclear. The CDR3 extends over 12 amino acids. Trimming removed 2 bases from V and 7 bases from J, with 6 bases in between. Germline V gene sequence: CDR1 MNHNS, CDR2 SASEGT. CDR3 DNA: TGTGCCAGCAGTGAATGGGGAAATGAGCAGTTCTTC. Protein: CASSEWGNEQFF.

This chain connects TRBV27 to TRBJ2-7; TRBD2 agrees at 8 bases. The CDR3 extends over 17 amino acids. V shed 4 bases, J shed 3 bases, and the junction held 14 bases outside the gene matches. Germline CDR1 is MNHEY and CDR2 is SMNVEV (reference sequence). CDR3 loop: CASSSVYSSGGFYEQYF. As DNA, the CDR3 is TGTGCCAGCAGTTCCGTCTATTCCAGCGGGGGCTTCTACGAGCAGTACTTC.

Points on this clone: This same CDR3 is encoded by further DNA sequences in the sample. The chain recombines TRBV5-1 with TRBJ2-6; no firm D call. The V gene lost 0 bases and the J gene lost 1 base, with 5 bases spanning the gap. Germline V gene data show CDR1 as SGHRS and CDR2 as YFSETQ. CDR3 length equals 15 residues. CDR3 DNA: TGCGCCAGCAGCTTGGGGTCTTCTGGGGCCAACGTCCTGACTTTC. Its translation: CASSLGSSGANVLTF.

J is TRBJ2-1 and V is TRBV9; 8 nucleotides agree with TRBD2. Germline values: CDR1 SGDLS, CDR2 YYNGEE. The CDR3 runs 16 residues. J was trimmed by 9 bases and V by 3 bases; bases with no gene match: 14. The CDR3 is CASSEDPGLGNGEQFF. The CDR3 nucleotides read TGTGCCAGCAGCGAGGATCCGGGACTAGGCAACGGTGAGCAGTTCTTC.